The 25 T cell receptor beta chains in this list originate from one sample, sequenced in a study of control samples from healthy donors and cancer patients. Some clones are missing from TCRdb's copy, which holds only in-frame ones; the method was immunoSEQ multiplex PCR. The sample yields about 140,000 clones, 91% seen once. Material: blood. All receptors derive from a man younger than 35 in good health.

The chain carries TRBV29-1 and TRBJ1-4; no clear D. CDR1 and CDR2 (germline): SQVTM, ANQGSEA. Trimming removed 4 bases from V and 7 bases from J, with 13 bases in between. The length of the CDR3 is 13 residues. The CDR3 DNA sequence: TGCAGCGTTGCGTGGGGAATTGGTGAAAAACTGTTTTTT. Protein: CSVAWGIGEKLFF.

The chain recombines TRBV19 with TRBJ1-2; 10 bases line up with TRBD1. Unmatched junction bases numbered 4, after V lost 7 bases and J lost 8 bases. The germline gives CDR1 LNHDA, CDR2 SQIVND (reference sequence). This CDR3 comprises 12 residues. This CDR3 is CASTGTGVGYTF. The CDR3 bases are TGTGCCAGTACCGGGACAGGGGTCGGCTACACCTTC.

The chain recombines TRBV30 with TRBJ1-4; 12 bases line up with TRBD1. This CDR3 has 17 residues. The germline V gene encodes CDR1 GTSNPN and CDR2 SVGIG (reference sequence). V shed 2 bases, J shed 5 bases, and the junction held 9 bases outside the gene matches. CDR3 residues: CAWSMWGTGGANEKLFF. CDR3 DNA: TGTGCCTGGAGTATGTGGGGGACAGGGGGCGCGAATGAAAAACTGTTTTTT.

The chain carries TRBV4-3 and TRBJ2-3; D is undetermined. The CDR3 consists of 18 residues. Between the trimmed V and J ends, which lost 2 bases and 0 bases, there was a span of 18 bases. Germline loops: CDR1 LGHNA, CDR2 YSLEER. CDR3: CASSQFDLPGTSTDTQYF. The CDR3 coding sequence is TGCGCCAGCAGCCAATTCGACTTGCCGGGCACCAGCACAGATACGCAGTATTTT.

The V and J genes are TRBV30 and TRBJ1-2; possible D gene TRBD1, 5 bases. V was pared by 4 bases and J by 4 bases, with 25 bases between. Germline loops: CDR1 GTSNPN, CDR2 SVGIG (reference sequence). The CDR3 runs to 17 residues. CDR3 nucleotides: TGTGCCTGGACTGTGACAGCTTTCCAAATCGGGGGCTATGGCTACACCTTC. This encodes CAWTVTAFQIGGYGYTF.

To note about this clone: The sample contains more than one DNA sequence encoding this CDR3. The J gene is TRBJ2-7, the V gene TRBV5-1; D gene uncertain. The CDR3 covers 12 residues. Germline V gene lookup returns CDR1 SGHRS and CDR2 YFSETQ. V lost 0 bases and J 2 bases, leaving 3 bases between the germline ends. The CDR3 protein is CASSLVPYEQYF. For the CDR3, the DNA is TGCGCCAGCAGCTTGGTCCCCTACGAGCAGTACTTC.

This chain connects TRBV7-6 to TRBJ1-2; tentative D call: TRBD1 (6 bases). CDR3 length equals 13 residues. V was clipped by 2 bases and J by 7 bases, with 11 bases between them. Germline CDR1 SGHVS, CDR2 FNYEAQ. CDR3 residues: CASSLSGEGGYTF. The CDR3 DNA is TGTGCCAGCAGCTTATCAGGGGAGGGTGGCTACACCTTC.

This chain connects TRBV6-6 to TRBJ2-5, with TRBD2 as a possible D gene (6 bases). This CDR3 contains 16 residues. The V and J ends lost 0 bases and 5 bases respectively, with 16 bases between them. Looked up from germline, CDR1 is MNHNY and CDR2 is SVGAGI (reference sequence). CDR3 DNA sequence: TGTGCCAGCAGTTACTCGCGGGGAAGGGGATGGGAGACCCAGTACTTC. It translates to CASSYSRGRGWETQYF.

The chain links TRBV29-1 to TRBJ1-1; D not certain. This CDR3 has 11 amino acids. V was cut by 2 bases and J by 1 base, with 2 bases left in between. Germline loops: CDR1 SQVTM, CDR2 ANQGSEA. CDR3 residues: CSVERNTEAFF. The CDR3 DNA is TGCAGCGTTGAACGGAACACTGAAGCTTTCTTT.

This chain connects TRBV7-9 to TRBJ2-5; D gene ambiguous. The germline V and J ends were trimmed by 1 base and 3 bases, with 12 bases remaining between them. The CDR3 is 15 amino acids. Looked up from germline, CDR1 is SEHNR and CDR2 is FQNEAQ (reference sequence). The CDR3 loop reads CASSLDSAVKETQYF. For the CDR3, the DNA is TGTGCCAGCAGCTTAGATTCGGCGGTAAAAGAGACCCAGTACTTC.

The V call is TRBV2, the J call TRBJ1-1; the match to TRBD1 covers 7 bases. The germline V gene encodes CDR1 SNHLY and CDR2 FYNNEI. The CDR3 is 14 amino acids. Germline trimming cut 4 bases from V and 4 bases from J; bases unmatched to any gene: 6. As DNA, the CDR3 is TGTGCCAGCAGTGGCACAGGGGAATCCACTGAAGCTTTCTTT. Protein sequence: CASSGTGESTEAFF. Looking up the rest from reference TRBV2 and TRBJ1-1 gives the full variable domain: EPEVTQTPSHQVTQMGQEVILRCVPISNHLYFYWYRQILGQKVEFLVSFYNNEISEKSEIFDDQFSVERPDGSNFTLKIRSTKLEDSAMYFCASSGTGESTEAFFGQGTRLTVV.

This clone was seen a few times. The genes are TRBV19 and TRBJ1-5; D ambiguous. The germline V gene encodes CDR1 LNHDA and CDR2 SQIVND (reference sequence). The CDR3 covers 12 residues. Trimming shortened V by 4 bases and J by 6 bases, and 7 bases separated the two germline ends. In DNA, the CDR3 is TGTGCCAGTAGTACCGAGGGTCAGCCCCAGCATTTT. Protein sequence: CASSTEGQPQHF. Based on the CDR3 plus reference TRBV19 and TRBJ1-5, the full variable domain is DGGITQSPKYLFRKEGQNVTLSCEQNLNHDAMYWYRQDPGQGLRLIYYSQIVNDFQKGDIAEGYSVSREKKESFPLTVTSAQKNPTAFYLCASSTEGQPQHFGDGTRLSIL.

The chain carries TRBV6-4 and TRBJ2-3, with D possibly being TRBD1 (5 bases). The germline CDR1 and CDR2 sequences are MRHNA and SNTAGT. Trimming removed 3 bases from V and 4 bases from J, with 14 bases in between. The CDR3 covers 15 residues. The CDR3 region has the DNA TGTGCCAGCAGTGAGGAGTGGGGCCGGGCAGATACGCAGTATTTT. Translating it yields CASSEEWGRADTQYF.

The rearrangement joins TRBV2 to TRBJ2-2; D possibly corresponds to TRBD1 (6 bases). CDR1 and CDR2 (germline): SNHLY, FYNNEI. V lost 3 bases, J lost 4 bases, and 12 bases lay in between. This CDR3 contains 15 residues. CDR3 DNA: TGTGCCAGCAGTGATCTGGGGGCGAGCACCGGGGAGCTGTTTTTT. Its protein product is CASSDLGASTGELFF.

This chain links TRBV3-1 (or the pseudogene TRBV3-2) with TRBJ2-2; D gene ambiguous. Trimming took off 4 bases at V and 0 bases at J, with 12 bases between the two ends. Germline V gene sequence: CDR1 LGHDT, CDR2 YNNKEL (reference sequence). The CDR3 sequence is 16 residues long. CDR3: CASSPGLSANTGELFF. CDR3 nucleotides: TGTGCCAGCAGCCCCGGCCTAAGCGCGAACACCGGGGAGCTGTTTTTT.

V gene TRBV3-1 (or the pseudogene TRBV3-2) combines with J gene TRBJ2-7, with TRBD2 identical over 13 bases. The length of the CDR3 is 14 residues. CDR1 and CDR2 from the germline V gene are LGHDT and YNNKEL (reference sequence). Unmatched junction bases numbered 0, after V lost 1 base and J lost 6 bases. Here the CDR3 reads CASSQGLAGGEQYF. The CDR3 coding sequence is TGTGCCAGCAGCCAAGGACTAGCGGGGGGCGAGCAGTACTTC.

The chain is built from TRBV4-3 and TRBJ1-2, with D maybe TRBD1 (6 bases). Germline V gene data show CDR1 as LGHNA and CDR2 as YSLEER. The CDR3 spans 15 residues. With 0 bases removed from V and 8 bases from J, the gap between germline ends came to 16 bases. The CDR3 spells CASSQDGGPGGGYTF. The CDR3 nucleotides are TGCGCCAGCAGCCAAGATGGGGGCCCGGGTGGGGGCTACACCTTC.

Notes on this clone: The same CDR3 can be traced to other DNA sequences in this sample. The chain recombines TRBV11-3 with TRBJ1-1; D remains ambiguous. The V end was cut by 5 bases, the J end by 0 bases, with 7 bases between. The CDR3 is 13 residues long. Germline values: CDR1 SGHNT, CDR2 YENEEA. CDR3 in amino acids: CASSLGVNTEAFF. CDR3 in DNA: TGTGCCAGCAGCCTCGGGGTGAACACTGAAGCTTTCTTT.

The chain combines TRBV7-6 with TRBJ2-5, with 9 bases fitting TRBD2. The V and J ends lost 5 bases and 0 bases, in that order; junction bases with no gene match: 7. This CDR3 is built from 16 residues. Germline lookup yields CDR1 SGHVS and CDR2 FNYEAQ. CDR3: CASSLEAGGHQETQYF. The CDR3, as DNA: TGTGCCAGCAGCCTAGAGGCGGGGGGGCACCAAGAGACCCAGTACTTC.

The rearrangement uses TRBV11-1 and TRBJ2-2; D gene ambiguous. Between the trimmed V and J ends, which lost 5 bases and 1 base, there was a span of 8 bases. The CDR3 totals 14 residues. Germline V gene lookup returns CDR1 SGHAT and CDR2 FQDESV (reference sequence). CDR3 residues: CASSPLENTGELFF. CDR3 nucleotide sequence: TGTGCCAGCAGCCCACTGGAGAACACCGGGGAGCTGTTTTTT.

The rearrangement uses TRBV6-5 and TRBJ1-1, with TRBD1 identical over 7 bases. V was clipped by 6 bases and J by 0 bases; unmatched bases: 7. The CDR3 sequence is 15 residues long. Germline V gives CDR1 MNHEY, CDR2 SVGAGI. Written as DNA, the CDR3 is TGTGCCAGCAGCTACGGACAGGACATGAACACTGAAGCTTTCTTT. It codes for CASSYGQDMNTEAFF.

The J gene is TRBJ1-1, the V gene TRBV4-2; 8 nucleotides line up with TRBD1. Germline CDR1 LGHNA, CDR2 YNFKEQ. This CDR3 contains 16 residues. Trimming removed 3 bases from V and 3 bases from J; junction bases left unmatched: 9. CDR3: CASSHWGQARDTEAFF. The CDR3 nucleotides read TGTGCCAGCAGCCATTGGGGACAGGCTCGGGACACTGAAGCTTTCTTT.

The V gene is TRBV2, the J gene TRBJ1-1; no clear D. This CDR3 spans 20 amino acids. Germline assignment: CDR1 SNHLY and CDR2 FYNNEI. V lost 0 bases and J 1 base, leaving 24 bases between the germline ends. CDR3 nucleotides: TGTGCCAGCAGTGAAGCTAATCGGTCGAAACCTTTCAACAGGAACACTGAAGCTTTCTTT. Its protein is CASSEANRSKPFNRNTEAFF.

V and J are TRBV2 and TRBJ2-7; no clear D. The CDR3 has 12 residues. With 6 bases removed from V and 1 base from J, the gap between germline ends came to 7 bases. Looked up from germline, CDR1 is SNHLY and CDR2 is FYNNEI. The CDR3 region is CASREQSYEQYF. CDR3 sequence (DNA): TGTGCCAGCAGGGAGCAGTCCTACGAGCAGTACTTC. Together with reference TRBV2 and TRBJ2-7, the CDR3 gives the full variable domain: EPEVTQTPSHQVTQMGQEVILRCVPISNHLYFYWYRQILGQKVEFLVSFYNNEISEKSEIFDDQFSVERPDGSNFTLKIRSTKLEDSAMYFCASREQSYEQYFGPGTRLTVT.

The sample holds a few counts of this clone. The V and J genes are TRBV18 and TRBJ2-4; 9 bases line up with TRBD1. The CDR3 has 17 residues. Germline CDR1 reads KGHSH; CDR2 reads LQKENI. Losses at the gene ends were 0 bases for V and 7 bases for J; bases not matched to a gene: 10. The CDR3 DNA is TGTGCCAGCTCACCACCCACAACCGGGACAGGGAGGAACATTCAGTACTTC. Translated: CASSPPTTGTGRNIQYF.